Following are 2 T cell receptor beta chains from one sample sequenced in a study of shared clonotypes between healthy human individuals. The table came from immunoSEQ multiplex PCR; TCRdb's copy has only in-frame clones and leaves some out. The table has under 550,000 clones, almost 97% seen once. Sequenced sample: naive CD4+ T cells sorted from blood. The subset is: CD45RA+ positively selected. The receptors derive from a woman in her twenties or thirties in good health.

This clone came up once. V gene TRBV28 combines with J gene TRBJ1-2; D is unresolved. Germline loops: CDR1 MDHEN, CDR2 SYDVKM. V dropped 3 bases and J dropped 2 bases, with 7 bases sitting between them. The length of the CDR3 is 13 residues. The CDR3 nucleotides are TGTGCCAGCAGTTTGGTTGGGAACTATGGCTACACCTTC. This codes for CASSLVGNYGYTF.

This CDR3 is CATTAIAGGPSIQFF. In DNA, the CDR3 is TGTGCCACCACAGCCATAGCGGGAGGCCCCTCTATACAGTTCTTC. V and J are TRBV2 and TRBJ2-1, with 10 bases matching TRBD2. Unmatched junction bases numbered 19, after V lost 10 bases and J lost 13 bases. The length of the CDR3 is 15 residues. CDR1 is SNHLY, CDR2 FYNNEI, per germline.